A selection of T cell receptor beta chains follows, all from one sample in a study of T-cell reconstitution after alpha-beta-depleted transplantation in children. TCRdb independently ran MiXCR on the PCR reads; one entry per CDR3 protein. The sample has nearly 550,000 distinct CDR3 sequences, 15% to 20% seen once. Sample: PBMCs from the stem cell graft donor, taken from the stem cell graft. These receptors were taken from a human donor who donated a stem cell graft to a child with acute lymphoblastic leukemia. Each CDR3 is given with its conserved first and last residue. The order of the fields is V gene, J gene, D gene, clone size, CDR3 DNA, CDR3 protein. The D gene is left open where the match is weak. Clone size is given for some rows only: seen once, a few or many times, or a class if the clone is expanded.

>TRBV12-3/TRBV12-4|TRBJ1-2|NA|few
TGTGCCAGCAGTTATTCCCGAACAGGGTCAGAAGGCTACACCTTC
CASSYSRTGSEGYTF
>TRBV4-1|TRBJ2-1|NA|NA
TGCGCCAGCAGCCACCACTGGACAGGACTAAACGCCTACAATGAGCAGTTCTTC
CASSHHWTGLNAYNEQFF
>TRBV19|TRBJ1-5|NA|few
TGTGCCAGTAGCCAATCCCCCAATCAGCCCCAGCATTTT
CASSQSPNQPQHF
>TRBV6-6|TRBJ2-7|NA|NA
TGTGCCATCACTTCGGAGGTACACGAGCAGTACTTC
CAITSEVHEQYF
>TRBV29-1|TRBJ2-1|NA|NA
TGCAGCGTTGACAGTCACAATGAGCAGTTCTTC
CSVDSHNEQFF
>TRBV9|TRBJ1-6|NA|NA
TGTGCCAGCGGTGACCAGGGTCCTTATAATTCACCCCTCCACTTT
CASGDQGPYNSPLHF
>TRBV5-1|TRBJ1-4|TRBD1|many
TGCGCCAGCAGCTTCGGGACAGCTAATGAAAAACTGTTTTTT
CASSFGTANEKLFF
>TRBV6-2/TRBV6-3|TRBJ2-3|NA|NA
TGTGCCAGCAGGTACCGGCGGTCCTGGGATACGCAGTATTTT
CASRYRRSWDTQYF
>TRBV6-5|TRBJ2-2|NA|NA
TGTGCCAGCAGCCTCCCTTATTCGGGGGGGGAGCTGTTTTTT
CASSLPYSGGELFF
>TRBV3-1|TRBJ2-1|TRBD2|NA
TGTGCCAGCAGCCAAGTCCTTACTAGCGCCGCCTACAATGAGCAGTTCTTC
CASSQVLTSAAYNEQFF
>TRBV12-3/TRBV12-4|TRBJ2-1|TRBD2|NA
TGTGCCAGCAGTTTAGCTCGACTAGCGGGAGTACCCAATGAGCAGTTCTTC
CASSLARLAGVPNEQFF
>TRBV30|TRBJ2-1|TRBD1|NA
TGTGCCTGGAGCGTAGGAGGCGGGACAGGTCAGTTCTTC
CAWSVGGGTGQFF
>TRBV24-1|TRBJ2-7|NA|NA
TGTGCCACCAGTGATTTCACGGGCGAGCAGTACTTC
CATSDFTGEQYF
>TRBV5-1|TRBJ2-1|TRBD1|NA
TGCGCCAGCAGCTCCCTCGGACAGGGATCCGCCAATGAGCAGTTCTTC
CASSSLGQGSANEQFF
>TRBV29-1|TRBJ2-3|NA|NA
TGCAGCGTTGAAGATCGGGCCGCAAGCACAGATACGCAGTATTTT
CSVEDRAASTDTQYF
>TRBV5-1|TRBJ2-7|TRBD2|few
TGCGCCAGCAGCCGGGAGGTCGGCGAGCAGTACTTC
CASSREVGEQYF
>TRBV21-1|TRBJ1-1|NA|NA
TGTGCCAGCAGCAAAGAGGGGTGGGGGAAAGACAACACTGAAGCTTTCTTT
CASSKEGWGKDNTEAFF
>TRBV11-2|TRBJ2-7|NA|few
TGTGCCAGCAGCTTAGATAGGTCCCAGGGAAGCCGGGGCCGTTTTGCCGAGCAGTACTTC
CASSLDRSQGSRGRFAEQYF
>TRBV6-1|TRBJ1-4|NA|NA
TGTGCCAGCAGTCATCTGGGAAATGAAAAACTGTTTTTT
CASSHLGNEKLFF
>TRBV5-1|TRBJ2-2|NA|few
TGCGCCAGCGGGCCCTTGGGTCTTACGAACACCGGGGAGCTGTTTTTT
CASGPLGLTNTGELFF
>TRBV5-1|TRBJ2-3|NA|NA
TGCGCCAGCAGCTCGAACCAGGTATCTAGCACAGATACGCAGTATTTT
CASSSNQVSSTDTQYF
>TRBV7-2|TRBJ1-1|TRBD1|NA
TGTGCCAGCAGCCCCGGCAGGGGGTCCACTGAAGCTTTCTTT
CASSPGRGSTEAFF
>TRBV9|TRBJ2-2|NA|few
TGTGCCAGCAGTGACCGACAAAACACCGGGGAGCTGTTTTTT
CASSDRQNTGELFF
>TRBV5-1|TRBJ2-3|NA|few
TGCGCCAGCAGCCCTGGGGGGAGTGGGGCAGATACGCAGTATTTT
CASSPGGSGADTQYF
>TRBV5-6|TRBJ2-1|NA|few
TGTGCCAGCAGCTTGGCCGTAGGGACGAGCGGGTATGAGCAGTTCTTC
CASSLAVGTSGYEQFF
>TRBV4-1|TRBJ2-3|NA|few
TGCGCCAGCAGACATTTGACTAGAGCGGATACGCAGTATTTT
CASRHLTRADTQYF
>TRBV7-9|TRBJ2-1|NA|NA
TGTGCCAGCACCGAGGATTATTCCTACAATGAGCAGTTCTTC
CASTEDYSYNEQFF
>TRBV18|TRBJ2-5|NA|NA
TGTGCCAGCTCACCACCGTCGATAGAGACCCAGTACTTC
CASSPPSIETQYF
>TRBV19|TRBJ2-7|TRBD2|NA
TGTGCCAGTAGTATCTCTAGCGGGAGGATCTACGAGCAGTACTTC
CASSISSGRIYEQYF
>TRBV10-1|TRBJ2-1|NA|NA
TGCGCCAGCAGTGATGGTAGCGCTAGCTCCTACAATGAGCAGTTCTTC
CASSDGSASSYNEQFF
>TRBV9|TRBJ2-4|TRBD1|many
TGTGCCAGCAGCGCCGAGAGGCAGGGGGTTGTGAACATTCAGTACTTC
CASSAERQGVVNIQYF
>TRBV28|TRBJ1-5|NA|NA
TGTGCCAGCAGTCTGTCCTCGGGAGCAGGGCCTCAGCCCCAGCATTTT
CASSLSSGAGPQPQHF
>TRBV5-5|TRBJ2-7|NA|few
TGTGCCAGCAGCGCGCGGGACAGCGGCTCCTACGAGCAGTACTTC
CASSARDSGSYEQYF
>TRBV4-1|TRBJ1-1|TRBD1|once
TGCGCCAGCAGCCAAGAGCGTCGGTACAGGGGTCCTCAAGCTTTCTTT
CASSQERRYRGPQAFF
>TRBV27|TRBJ2-2|NA|NA
TGTGCCAGCAGTTTATATGAGGGTAACACCGGGGAGCTGTTTTTT
CASSLYEGNTGELFF
>TRBV18|TRBJ2-7|TRBD2|NA
TGTGCCAGCTCACCGAGAGGGGTAGCGGGAGGGCCAAACGAGCAGTACTTC
CASSPRGVAGGPNEQYF
>TRBV9|TRBJ2-5|TRBD1|few
TGTGCCAGCAGCGTAGGAGGGACAGACCAAGAGACCCAGTACTTC
CASSVGGTDQETQYF
>TRBV5-1|TRBJ1-4|NA|NA
TGCGCCAGCAGCTTGGGGGAGATAGAGGAAAAACTGTTTTTT
CASSLGEIEEKLFF
>TRBV29-1|TRBJ1-2|TRBD1|few
TGCAGCGCTTCACAGGGGTTTGGTGGCTACACCTTC
CSASQGFGGYTF
>TRBV2|TRBJ2-1|TRBD2|few
TGTGCCAGCAGTCCTAGCGGGAGCCATGAGCAGTTCTTC
CASSPSGSHEQFF
>TRBV29-1|TRBJ2-7|NA|many
TGCAGCGTTGAAGGGAGTTCGTCCTACGAGCAGTACTTC
CSVEGSSSYEQYF
>TRBV10-2|TRBJ2-5|NA|NA
TGCGCCAGCAGTGAGTCTCCCAGGGACCAGTACTTC
CASSESPRDQYF
>TRBV5-6|TRBJ2-1|TRBD2|NA
TGTGCCCGCAGCAGAAGCCCAAAAACTAGCGGTTCCTACAATGAGCAGTTCTTC
CARSRSPKTSGSYNEQFF
>TRBV5-4|TRBJ2-3|TRBD1|NA
TGTGCCAGCAGCAGAGGGGGACAGGGGGATTTT
CASSRGGQGDF
>TRBV20-1|TRBJ1-2|NA|few
TGCAGTGCTAGATATAGGCGGGCGTCTAACTATGGCTACACCTTC
CSARYRRASNYGYTF
>TRBV19|TRBJ1-5|NA|few
TGTGCCAGTAGTATAAGGGAAGAAGATCAGCCCCAGCATTTT
CASSIREEDQPQHF
>TRBV6-1|TRBJ2-3|NA|NA
TGTGCCAGCAGCCAAGTGGGGCTGAGGGATACGCAGTATTTT
CASSQVGLRDTQYF
>TRBV7-9|TRBJ2-1|TRBD1|NA
TGTGCCAGCAGTACCGGGACAGTCTCCTACAATGAGCAGTTCTTC
CASSTGTVSYNEQFF
>TRBV4-1|TRBJ1-2|NA|few
TGCGCCAGCAGCCACGTATTCAGCAGTGGGGATGGCTACACCTTC
CASSHVFSSGDGYTF
>TRBV2|TRBJ2-1|NA|few
TGTGCCAGCAGTGAAAGGGTGGACAATGAGCAGTTCTTC
CASSERVDNEQFF
>TRBV30|TRBJ1-1|NA|NA
TGTGCCTGGAGTGGATTATCGGGTCTACAAGGGCGAGCTTTCTTT
CAWSGLSGLQGRAFF
>TRBV10-2|TRBJ2-7|TRBD2|few
TGCGCCAGCAGTGCTAGCGGGGCCTCCTACGAGCAGTACTTC
CASSASGASYEQYF
>TRBV12-3/TRBV12-4|TRBJ2-4|NA|NA
TGTGCCAGCAGTTTAGAAGGGGTGGCCAAAAACATTCAGTACTTC
CASSLEGVAKNIQYF
>TRBV12-3/TRBV12-4|TRBJ1-3|NA|few
TGTGCCAGCAGGGGGAAGGGGATTTTTGGAAACACCATATATTTT
CASRGKGIFGNTIYF
>TRBV4-2|TRBJ1-2|NA|few
TGTGCCAGCAGCCGTTATGGTATCCCCCTCACCTTC
CASSRYGIPLTF
>TRBV20-1|TRBJ1-6|NA|few
TGCAGTGCTAGAGATGTATTGGATCTCGCGGGGGGGTCCTATAATTCACCCCTCCACTTT
CSARDVLDLAGGSYNSPLHF
>TRBV27|TRBJ1-1|NA|few
TGTGCCAGCAGATCGGGGTTGAACACTGAAGCTTTCTTT
CASRSGLNTEAFF
>TRBV7-9|TRBJ2-7|TRBD1|few
TGTGCCAGCAGTTCTCCGGGACAGCCCTACGAGCAGTACTTC
CASSSPGQPYEQYF
>TRBV20-1|TRBJ2-7|TRBD2|NA
TGCAGTGCTAGAACCCAGCGGCTAGCGGGCGGGGACGAGCAGTACTTC
CSARTQRLAGGDEQYF
>TRBV7-9|TRBJ1-5|TRBD1|NA
TGTGCCAGCAGCTTAGGGACAGGGGTTGATCAGCCCCAGCATTTT
CASSLGTGVDQPQHF